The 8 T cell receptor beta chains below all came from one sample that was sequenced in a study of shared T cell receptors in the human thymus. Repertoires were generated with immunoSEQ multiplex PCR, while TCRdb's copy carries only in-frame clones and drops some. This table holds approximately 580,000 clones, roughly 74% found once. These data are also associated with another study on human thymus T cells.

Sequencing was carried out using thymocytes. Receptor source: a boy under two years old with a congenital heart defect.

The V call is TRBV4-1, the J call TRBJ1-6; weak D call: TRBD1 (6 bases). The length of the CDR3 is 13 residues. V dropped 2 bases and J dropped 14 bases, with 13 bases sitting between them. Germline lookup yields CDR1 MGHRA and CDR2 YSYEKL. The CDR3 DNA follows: TGCGCCAGCAGCCAAACTCAGGGGCCGGCCCTCCACTTT. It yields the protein CASSQTQGPALHF.

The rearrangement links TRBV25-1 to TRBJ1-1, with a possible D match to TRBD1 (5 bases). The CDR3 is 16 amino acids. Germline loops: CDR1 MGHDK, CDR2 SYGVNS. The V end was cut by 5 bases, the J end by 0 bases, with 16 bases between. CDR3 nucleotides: TGTGCCAGCAGTCCATTGGGGCGGAGTTTGAACACTGAAGCTTTCTTT. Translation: CASSPLGRSLNTEAFF.

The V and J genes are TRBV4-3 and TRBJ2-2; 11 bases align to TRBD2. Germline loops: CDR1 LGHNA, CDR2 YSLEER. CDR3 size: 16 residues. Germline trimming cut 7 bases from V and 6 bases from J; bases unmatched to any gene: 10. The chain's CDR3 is CASTQKLAGVSGELFF. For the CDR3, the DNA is TGCGCCAGCACCCAGAAACTAGCGGGAGTGTCCGGGGAGCTGTTTTTT.

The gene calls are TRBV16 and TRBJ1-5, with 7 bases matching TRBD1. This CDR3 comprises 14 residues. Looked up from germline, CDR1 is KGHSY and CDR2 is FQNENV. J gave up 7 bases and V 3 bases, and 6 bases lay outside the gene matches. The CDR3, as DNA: TGTGCCAGCAGCCATAGACAGGGATGCCAGCCCCAGCATTTT. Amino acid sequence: CASSHRQGCQPQHF.

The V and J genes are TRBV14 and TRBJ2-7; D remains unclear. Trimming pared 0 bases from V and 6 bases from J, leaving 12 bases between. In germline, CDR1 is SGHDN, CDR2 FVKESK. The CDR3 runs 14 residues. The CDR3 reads CASSQEGAVGEQYF. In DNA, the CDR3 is TGTGCCAGCAGCCAAGAAGGAGCAGTGGGCGAGCAGTACTTC.

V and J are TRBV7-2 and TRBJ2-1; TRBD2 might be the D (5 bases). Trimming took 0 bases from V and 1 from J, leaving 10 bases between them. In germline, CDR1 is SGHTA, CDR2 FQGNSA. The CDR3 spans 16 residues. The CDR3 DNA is TGTGCCAGCAGCTTAGCGTTGAGGGAGTCCTACAATGAGCAGTTCTTC. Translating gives CASSLALRESYNEQFF. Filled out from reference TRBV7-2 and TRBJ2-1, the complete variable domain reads GAGVSQSPSNKVTEKGKDVELRCDPISGHTALYWYRQSLGQGLEFLIYFQGNSAPDKSGLPSDRFSAERTGGSVSTLTIQRTQQEDSAVYLCASSLALRESYNEQFFGPGTRLTVL.

The CDR3 reads CASSPPLYPASAQVEQYF. CDR3 DNA: TGTGCCAGCAGCCCACCCCTATACCCAGCCTCTGCTCAGGTCGAGCAGTACTTC. The chain is built from TRBV14 and TRBJ2-7; D not resolved. This CDR3 has 18 amino acids. V was pared by 4 bases and J by 6 bases, with 28 bases between. Germline CDR1 and CDR2: SGHDN and FVKESK. The complete variable domain, with remaining parts taken from reference TRBV14 and TRBJ2-7, reads EAGVTQFPSHSVIEKGQTVTLRCDPISGHDNLYWYRRVMGKEIKFLLHFVKESKQDESGMPNNRFLAERTGGTYSTLKVQPAELEDSGVYFCASSPPLYPASAQVEQYFGPGTRLTVT.

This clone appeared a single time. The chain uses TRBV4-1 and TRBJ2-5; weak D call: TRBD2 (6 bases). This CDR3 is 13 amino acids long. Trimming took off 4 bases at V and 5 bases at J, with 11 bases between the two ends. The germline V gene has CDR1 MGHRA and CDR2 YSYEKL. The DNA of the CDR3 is TGCGCCAGCAGCCTTACTAGCTGGGAGACCCAGTACTTC. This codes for CASSLTSWETQYF.